This TCR beta chain was retrieved from a study of blood T cell repertoires in COVID-19. Study background: Whether acute or convalescent, the COVID-19 samples came from the United States, Italy and Spain. Sample material is recorded as cDNA or gDNA derived from T cells, B-cell-depleted T cells, or PBMCs.

In the authors' workflow: The authors estimated nucleated cell counts from reference gene primer amplification. Generated by immunoSEQ multiplex PCR, the TCRdb table keeps only in-frame clones and is missing some. For V, J and clone size, that table is used; D and trimming come from the DNA. Among around 69,000 clones listed, approximately 85% were seen once. The V and J ends lost 3 bases and 10 bases respectively, with 18 bases between them. CDR1 is DFQATT and CDR2 is SNEGSKA in the germline V gene (reference sequence). The CDR3 has 13 residues. The chain is built from TRBV20-1 and TRBJ1-1; possible D gene TRBD1, 5 bases. This TCR was sampled from a man in his forties or fifties with acute or convalescent COVID-19. The sequencing input was peripheral blood. The CDR3 DNA is TGCAGTGCTAGTATGGGGCGGTCATTGGGAGCTTTCTTT. Translating gives CSASMGRSLGAFF.